These 28 T cell receptor beta chains originate from one sample sequenced in a study of blood T cell repertoires in COVID-19. Sequenced by immunoSEQ multiplex PCR; TCRdb stores in-frame clones only, minus some. The data show about 210,000 clones, approximately 84% seen once. The sample was peripheral blood. These receptor sequences come from an elderly woman with COVID-19, enrolled during active disease.

This clone has more than one count but fewer than ten. The chain employs TRBV5-1 and TRBJ2-7; 7 bases map to TRBD1. The ends lost 5 bases at V and 0 bases at J; junction bases unmatched: 5. This CDR3 has 14 amino acids. Germline assignment: CDR1 SGHRS and CDR2 YFSETQ. The CDR3 loop is CASSAQGNSYEQYF. The DNA of the CDR3 is TGCGCCAGCAGTGCACAGGGGAACTCCTACGAGCAGTACTTC.

On this clone: Within the sample, other DNA sequences also encode this same CDR3. This chain uses TRBV5-1 with TRBJ1-1; D uncertain. Germline V gene data show CDR1 as SGHRS and CDR2 as YFSETQ. The CDR3 contains 14 residues. The V end lost 0 bases, the J end lost 1 base, and 7 bases lay between the germline ends. DNA for the CDR3: TGCGCCAGCAGCTTGGGGGCCGCGAACACTGAAGCTTTCTTT. This codes for CASSLGAANTEAFF.

The chain carries TRBV7-2 and TRBJ2-3, with 9 bases matching TRBD2. CDR1 and CDR2 (germline): SGHTA, FQGNSA. V gave up 0 bases and J gave up 6 bases; unmatched junction bases: 4. This CDR3 contains 15 residues. CDR3 loop: CASSLAAGGMDTQYF. CDR3 in DNA: TGTGCCAGCAGCTTAGCGGCGGGGGGGATGGATACGCAGTATTTT.

The J gene is TRBJ1-6, the V gene TRBV6-1; D call uncertain. CDR1 is MNHNS, CDR2 SASEGT, per germline. There are 16 residues in the CDR3. The ends were cut back, 2 bases at V and 9 bases at J, with 17 bases in the middle. The CDR3 DNA sequence: TGTGCCAGCAGTGAATTGAACTCTATCCCTCTTTCACCCCTCCACTTT. Encoded protein: CASSELNSIPLSPLHF.

This chain uses TRBV12-3 or TRBV12-4 with TRBJ2-1; unclear D gene. V dropped 3 bases and J dropped 12 bases, with 9 bases sitting between them. This CDR3 has 11 amino acids. The CDR3 loop reads CASSFSRAQFF. The CDR3, as DNA: TGTGCCAGCAGTTTTTCCCGCGCGCAGTTCTTC.

This clone was observed a single time. V gene TRBV2 combines with J gene TRBJ1-2; D ambiguous. The CDR3 extends over 11 amino acids. V lost 5 bases and J 5 bases, leaving 6 bases between the germline ends. The V gene's germline CDR1 is SNHLY and CDR2 FYNNEI. CDR3 sequence reads: CASSTVYGYTF. CDR3 coding DNA: TGTGCCAGCAGTACGGTTTATGGCTACACCTTC. The full variable domain, completed using reference TRBV2 and TRBJ1-2, is EPEVTQTPSHQVTQMGQEVILRCVPISNHLYFYWYRQILGQKVEFLVSFYNNEISEKSEIFDDQFSVERPDGSNFTLKIRSTKLEDSAMYFCASSTVYGYTFGSGTRLTVV.

This clone has a handful of counts. The rearrangement links TRBV5-1 to TRBJ2-7; 10 bases are a match to TRBD2. This CDR3 comprises 15 residues. Germline lookup yields CDR1 SGHRS and CDR2 YFSETQ. The V and J ends lost 4 bases and 4 bases, in that order; junction bases with no gene match: 8. DNA of the CDR3: TGCGCCAGCAGCGGAGGACTAGCGGATATATACGAGCAGTACTTC. Its protein is CASSGGLADIYEQYF.

This sequence joins TRBV10-3 and TRBJ1-5, with a weak D call TRBD1 (6 bases). Trimming removed 4 bases from V and 11 bases from J, with 18 bases in between. The CDR3 extends over 14 amino acids. CDR1 and CDR2 from the germline V gene are ENHRY and SYGVKD. CDR3 protein: CAISGRGGGEAQHF. CDR3 DNA: TGTGCCATCAGTGGCAGGGGCGGGGGAGAAGCCCAGCATTTT.

This chain joins TRBV6-5 and TRBJ1-3; 8 bases map to TRBD1. The ends lost 5 bases at V and 1 base at J; junction bases unmatched: 4. Per germline, CDR1 MNHEY and CDR2 SVGAGI. The CDR3 is 15 residues long. The DNA of the CDR3 is TGTGCCAGCAGTCCTTGGACAGGGTCTGGAAACACCATATATTTT. Its protein product is CASSPWTGSGNTIYF.

V is TRBV7-9 and J is TRBJ1-1, with D possibly TRBD1 on 5 matching bases. V was clipped by 5 bases and J by 10 bases, with 17 bases between them. Per germline, CDR1 SEHNR and CDR2 FQNEAQ (reference sequence). The CDR3 extends over 13 amino acids. The CDR3, as DNA: TGTGCCAGCAGCCCTAAAGGGGCAGTTCGAGCTTTCTTT. Its translation is CASSPKGAVRAFF.

The rearrangement uses TRBV3-1 (or the pseudogene TRBV3-2) and TRBJ2-3; 7 nucleotides match TRBD2. The germline V gene has CDR1 LGHDT and CDR2 YNNKEL (reference sequence). The CDR3 sequence is 15 residues long. J lost 7 bases, V lost 6 bases, and 13 bases had no gene match. CDR3 coding DNA: TGTGCCAGCAGGATGGGGCAGGGAGGGAGGAATACGCAGTATTTT. It codes for CASRMGQGGRNTQYF.

The genes are TRBV9 and TRBJ2-5, with unresolved D. The CDR3 is 13 residues long. The germline V and J ends were trimmed by 4 bases and 3 bases, with 10 bases remaining between them. Germline V gene sequence: CDR1 SGDLS, CDR2 YYNGEE. CDR3 sequence reads: CASSPTVEETQYF. The CDR3 bases are TGTGCCAGCAGCCCCACGGTGGAAGAGACCCAGTACTTC.

V usage is TRBV19 and J usage is TRBJ2-6; D might be TRBD1 (5 bases). CDR3 length: 18 amino acids. The V gene lost 3 bases and the J gene lost 0 bases, with 15 bases spanning the gap. The germline V gene has CDR1 LNHDA and CDR2 SQIVND (reference sequence). The CDR3 bases are TGTGCCAGTAGTATGTCCCCCTCAGGGTACTCTGGGGCCAACGTCCTGACTTTC. Protein sequence: CASSMSPSGYSGANVLTF.

The chain's CDR3 is CAPPDARTTGELFF. The CDR3 coding sequence is TGTGCCCCTCCCGATGCTCGTACAACCGGGGAGCTGTTTTTT. The chain links TRBV6-5 to TRBJ2-2, with D unclear. Trimming stripped 11 bases from V and 5 bases from J, with 18 bases between. The CDR3 spans 14 residues. Germline CDR1 reads MNHEY; CDR2 reads SVGAGI.

This clone has just one count. The chain carries TRBV28 and TRBJ2-7; TRBD1 is a possible D gene (7 bases). The germline V gene has CDR1 MDHEN and CDR2 SYDVKM. The ends were cut back, 4 bases at V and 3 bases at J, with 16 bases in the middle. The CDR3 contains 15 residues. The CDR3 protein is CASSSGAGTDYEQYF. In DNA, the CDR3 is TGTGCCAGCAGTTCGGGGGCCGGGACAGACTACGAGCAGTACTTC.

V is TRBV5-1 and J is TRBJ1-5, with unresolved D. The CDR3 spans 14 residues. The V end lost 4 bases, the J end lost 7 bases, and 15 bases lay between the germline ends. CDR1 and CDR2 (germline): SGHRS, YFSETQ. CDR3 DNA sequence: TGCGCCAGCAGCCCTGACTCCCGGTTCCAGCCCCAGCATTTT. This sequence encodes CASSPDSRFQPQHF.

This chain connects TRBV25-1 to TRBJ2-5, with TRBD2 matching 7 bases. Trimming removed 4 bases from V and 4 bases from J; junction bases left unmatched: 6. The germline CDR1 and CDR2 sequences are MGHDK and SYGVNS. This CDR3 spans 14 amino acids. Here the CDR3 reads CASSVAGVRETQYF. CDR3 in DNA: TGTGCCAGCAGTGTGGCGGGGGTGAGAGAGACCCAGTACTTC. The full variable domain, its missing parts supplied by reference TRBV25-1 and TRBJ2-5, is EADIYQTPRYLVIGTGKKITLECSQTMGHDKMYWYQQDPGMELHLIHYSYGVNSTEKGDLSSESTVSRIRTEHFPLTLESARPSHTSQYLCASSVAGVRETQYFGPGTRLLVL.

The chain is built from TRBV11-2 and TRBJ2-1; unclear D gene. This CDR3 has 13 residues. The V end lost 3 bases, the J end lost 12 bases, and 15 bases lay between the germline ends. Germline assignment: CDR1 SGHAT and CDR2 FQNNGV. This chain's CDR3 is CASSLDPGDGQFF. The CDR3 nucleotides read TGTGCCAGCAGCTTGGATCCGGGTGACGGGCAGTTCTTC.

Note on this clone: Germline is not matched at one junction end, which may reflect a read error. The chain employs TRBV7-7 and TRBJ2-3, with 10 bases fitting TRBD1. The CDR3 covers 17 residues. Per the germline V gene, CDR1 is SSHAT and CDR2 is FNYEAQ (reference sequence). In nucleotides, the CDR3 is TGTGCTAGCAGCTTAGCGGTATGGAGGACAGGGGGTGATACGCAGTATTTT. Protein product: CASSLAVWRTGGDTQYF.

The chain links TRBV5-3 to TRBJ1-5; a weak D match, TRBD1 (6 bases). TRBV5-3 is filed as an ORF, its function uncertain. This CDR3 is built from 12 residues. The V and J ends lost 0 bases and 9 bases respectively, with 7 bases between them. The CDR3 DNA reads TGTGCCAGAAGCTTGGAAGGGGGGCCCCAGCATTTT. It is translated as CARSLEGGPQHF.

The V gene is TRBV5-5, the J gene TRBJ2-2; D not resolved. Trimming removed 0 bases at V and 1 base at J, with 4 bases between. Germline CDR1 SGHKS, CDR2 YYEKEE (reference sequence). The CDR3 consists of 14 residues. CDR3 sequence: CASSLELNTGELFF. In nucleotides, the CDR3 is TGTGCCAGCAGCTTGGAACTGAACACCGGGGAGCTGTTTTTT.

Points on this clone: The sample holds other DNA sequences that translate to the same CDR3. J is TRBJ1-1 and V is TRBV18; 8 bases line up with TRBD1. Germline CDR1 and CDR2: KGHSH and LQKENI. J gave up 1 base and V 2 bases, and 0 bases lay outside the gene matches. This CDR3 is 14 amino acids long. The DNA of the CDR3 is TGTGCCAGCTCACCAGGGACAGGGAACACTGAAGCTTTCTTT. Protein sequence: CASSPGTGNTEAFF.

This clone was detected once. The chain carries TRBV28 and TRBJ1-2, with 8 bases aligning to TRBD1. CDR3 length: 14 amino acids. Germline V gene lookup returns CDR1 MDHEN and CDR2 SYDVKM. Trimming at V came to 6 bases and at J to 4 bases, leaving 7 bases not matched to a gene. The CDR3 DNA reads as TGTGCCAGCAGGACCGGGACAGGCTCCTATGGCTACACCTTC. Translation gives CASRTGTGSYGYTF.

The rearrangement joins TRBV11-2 to TRBJ1-1; no definite D call. This CDR3 region has 17 residues. CDR1 SGHAT and CDR2 FQNNGV come from the germline V gene. Between the trimmed V and J ends, which lost 2 bases and 0 bases, there was a span of 16 bases. The CDR3 DNA reads TGTGCCAGCAGCTTACTGTCGAGGGCCGTCATGAACACTGAAGCTTTCTTT. Encoded protein: CASSLLSRAVMNTEAFF.

The chain links TRBV5-4 to TRBJ2-1, with TRBD1 identical over 9 bases. CDR1 is SGHNT and CDR2 is YYREEE in the germline V gene (reference sequence). CDR3 size: 13 residues. With 7 bases clipped from V and 7 bases from J, the junction kept 6 bases outside the gene matches. The CDR3 reads CASGGTGSNEQFF. The CDR3, as DNA: TGTGCCAGCGGGGGGACAGGGAGTAATGAGCAGTTCTTC.

The chain recombines TRBV10-3 with TRBJ1-5, with 9 bases matching TRBD1. This CDR3 is 17 amino acids long. V lost 0 bases and J lost 7; bases outside the gene matches: 10. Germline V gives CDR1 ENHRY, CDR2 SYGVKD. CDR3 region: CAISESGTGLSRQPQHF. As DNA, the CDR3 is TGTGCCATCAGTGAGTCAGGGACAGGGCTCTCCCGCCAGCCCCAGCATTTT.

The V gene is TRBV5-1, the J gene TRBJ2-3, with 8 bases that match TRBD2. The CDR3 runs to 12 residues. The trim removed 5 bases at V and 6 bases at J, leaving 2 bases unmatched. CDR1 is SGHRS, CDR2 YFSETQ, per germline. The CDR3 DNA reads TGCGCCAGCAGGGTAGCGGGGGATACGCAGTATTTT. It codes for CASRVAGDTQYF. The full variable domain, rest sourced from reference TRBV5-1 and TRBJ2-3, is KAGVTQTPRYLIKTRGQQVTLSCSPISGHRSVSWYQQTPGQGLQFLFEYFSETQRNKGNFPGRFSGRQFSNSRSEMNVSTLELGDSALYLCASRVAGDTQYFGPGTRLTVL.

The chain's CDR3 is CASTTVYEQYF. CDR3 coding DNA: TGTGCCAGCACCACGGTTTACGAGCAGTACTTC. This rearrangement joins TRBV6-5 to TRBJ2-7; no reliable D call. This CDR3 comprises 11 residues. Germline values: CDR1 MNHEY, CDR2 SVGAGI. The ends were cut back, 7 bases at V and 4 bases at J, with 8 bases in the middle.